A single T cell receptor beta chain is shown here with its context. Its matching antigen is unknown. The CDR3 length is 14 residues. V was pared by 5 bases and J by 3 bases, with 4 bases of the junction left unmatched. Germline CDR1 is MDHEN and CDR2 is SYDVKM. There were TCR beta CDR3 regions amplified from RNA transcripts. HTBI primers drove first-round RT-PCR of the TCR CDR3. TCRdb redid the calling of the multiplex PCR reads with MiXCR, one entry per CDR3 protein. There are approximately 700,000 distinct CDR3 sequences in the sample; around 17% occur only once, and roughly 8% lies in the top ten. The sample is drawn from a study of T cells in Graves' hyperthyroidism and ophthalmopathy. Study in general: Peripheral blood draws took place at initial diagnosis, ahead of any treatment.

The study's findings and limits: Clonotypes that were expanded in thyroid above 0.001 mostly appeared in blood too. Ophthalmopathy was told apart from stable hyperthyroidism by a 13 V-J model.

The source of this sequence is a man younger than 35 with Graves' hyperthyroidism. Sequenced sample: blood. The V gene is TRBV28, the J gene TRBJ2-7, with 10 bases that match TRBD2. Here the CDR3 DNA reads TGTGCCAGCAGTCCACTAGCGGGACTCTACGAGCAGTACTTC. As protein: CASSPLAGLYEQYF.